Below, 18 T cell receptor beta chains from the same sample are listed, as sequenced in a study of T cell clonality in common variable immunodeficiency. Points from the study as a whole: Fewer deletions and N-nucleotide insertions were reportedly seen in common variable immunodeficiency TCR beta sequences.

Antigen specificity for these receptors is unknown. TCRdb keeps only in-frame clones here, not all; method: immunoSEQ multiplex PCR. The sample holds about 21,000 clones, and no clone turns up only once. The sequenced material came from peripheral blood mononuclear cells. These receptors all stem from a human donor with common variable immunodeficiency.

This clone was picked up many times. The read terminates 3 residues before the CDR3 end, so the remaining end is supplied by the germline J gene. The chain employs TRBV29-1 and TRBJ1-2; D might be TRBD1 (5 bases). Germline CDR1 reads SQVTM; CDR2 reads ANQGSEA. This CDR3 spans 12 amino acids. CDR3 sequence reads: CSVEFAGRVYTF. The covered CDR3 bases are TGCAGCGTTGAATTCGCAGGGAGGGTC.

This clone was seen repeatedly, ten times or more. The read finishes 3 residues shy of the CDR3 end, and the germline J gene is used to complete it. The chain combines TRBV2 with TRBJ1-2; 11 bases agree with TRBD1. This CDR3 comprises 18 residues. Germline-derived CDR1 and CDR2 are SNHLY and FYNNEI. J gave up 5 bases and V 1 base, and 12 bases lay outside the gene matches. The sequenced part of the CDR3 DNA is TGTGCCAGCAGTGAAGAAGTGGGACAGGGGGGGAAAATTTATGGC. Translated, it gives CASSEEVGQGGKIYG. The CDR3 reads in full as CASSEEVGQGGKIYGYTF.

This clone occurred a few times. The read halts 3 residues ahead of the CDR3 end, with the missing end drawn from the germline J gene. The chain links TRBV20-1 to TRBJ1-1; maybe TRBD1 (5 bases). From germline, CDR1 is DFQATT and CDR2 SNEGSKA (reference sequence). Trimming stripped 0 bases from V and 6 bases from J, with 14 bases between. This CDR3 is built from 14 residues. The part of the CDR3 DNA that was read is TGCAGTGCTAGAGAAAGAGGGGAGATCGCTGAA. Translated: CSARERGEIAE. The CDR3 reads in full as CSARERGEIAEAFF.

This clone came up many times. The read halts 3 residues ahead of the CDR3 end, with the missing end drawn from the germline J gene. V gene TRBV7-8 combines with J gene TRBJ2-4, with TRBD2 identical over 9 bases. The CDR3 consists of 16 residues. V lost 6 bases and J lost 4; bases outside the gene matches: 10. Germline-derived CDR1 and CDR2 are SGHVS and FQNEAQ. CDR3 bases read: TGTGCCAGCAGAAGGGGGGCTAGCGGGGTTAAAAACATT. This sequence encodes CASRRGASGVKNI. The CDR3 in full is CASRRGASGVKNIQYF.

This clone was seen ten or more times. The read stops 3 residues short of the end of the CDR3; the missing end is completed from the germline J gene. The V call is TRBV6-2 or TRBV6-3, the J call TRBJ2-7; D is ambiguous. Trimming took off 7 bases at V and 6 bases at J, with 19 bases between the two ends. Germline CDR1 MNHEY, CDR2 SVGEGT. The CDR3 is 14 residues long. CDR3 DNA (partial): TGTGCCAGCAAACCCGACAATCGGCCCGGCGAG. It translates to CASKPDNRPGE. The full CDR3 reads CASKPDNRPGEQYF.

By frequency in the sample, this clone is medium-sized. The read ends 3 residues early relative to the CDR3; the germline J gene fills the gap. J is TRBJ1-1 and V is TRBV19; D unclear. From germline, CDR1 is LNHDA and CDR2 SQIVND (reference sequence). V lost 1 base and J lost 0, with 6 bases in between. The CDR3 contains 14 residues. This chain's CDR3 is CASSIARLNTEAFF. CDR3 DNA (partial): TGTGCCAGTAGTATAGCTAGGCTGAACACTGAA.

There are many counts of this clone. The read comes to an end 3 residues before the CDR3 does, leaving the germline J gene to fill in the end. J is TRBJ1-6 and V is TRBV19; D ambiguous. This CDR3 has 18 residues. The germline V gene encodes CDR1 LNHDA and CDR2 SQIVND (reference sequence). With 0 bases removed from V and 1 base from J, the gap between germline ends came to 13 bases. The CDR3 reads CASSIDSGVGSYNSPLHF. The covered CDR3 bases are TGTGCCAGTAGTATAGATAGCGGGGTAGGGTCCTATAATTCACCC. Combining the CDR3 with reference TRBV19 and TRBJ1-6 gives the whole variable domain DGGITQSPKYLFRKEGQNVTLSCEQNLNHDAMYWYRQDPGQGLRLIYYSQIVNDFQKGDIAEGYSVSREKKESFPLTVTSAQKNPTAFYLCASSIDSGVGSYNSPLHFGNGTRLTVT.

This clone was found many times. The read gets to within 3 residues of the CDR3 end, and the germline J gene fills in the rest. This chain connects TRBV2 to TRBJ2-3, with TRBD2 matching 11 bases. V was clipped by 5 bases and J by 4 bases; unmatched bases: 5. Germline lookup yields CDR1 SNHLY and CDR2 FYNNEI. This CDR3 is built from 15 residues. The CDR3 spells CASSKSSGGADTQYF. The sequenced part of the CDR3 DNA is TGTGCCAGCAGTAAGAGTAGCGGGGGGGCAGATACG.

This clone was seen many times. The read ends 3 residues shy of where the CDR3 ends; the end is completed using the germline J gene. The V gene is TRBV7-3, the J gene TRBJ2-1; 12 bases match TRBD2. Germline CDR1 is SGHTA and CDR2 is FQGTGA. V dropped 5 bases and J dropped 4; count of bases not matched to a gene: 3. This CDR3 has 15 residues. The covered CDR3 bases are TGTGCCAGCAGCGAGACTAGCGGGGGTTACAATGAG. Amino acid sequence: CASSETSGGYNE. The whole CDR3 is CASSETSGGYNEQFF.

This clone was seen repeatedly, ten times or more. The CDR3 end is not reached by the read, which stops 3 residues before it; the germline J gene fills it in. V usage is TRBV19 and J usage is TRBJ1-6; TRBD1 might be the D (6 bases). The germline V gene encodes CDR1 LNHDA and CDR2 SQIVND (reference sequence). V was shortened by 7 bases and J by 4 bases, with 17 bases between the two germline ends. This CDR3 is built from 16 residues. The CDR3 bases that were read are TGTGCCAGTACTCCCAGGGTCGGACAGTATAATTCACCC. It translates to CASTPRVGQYNSP. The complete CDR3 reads CASTPRVGQYNSPLHF.

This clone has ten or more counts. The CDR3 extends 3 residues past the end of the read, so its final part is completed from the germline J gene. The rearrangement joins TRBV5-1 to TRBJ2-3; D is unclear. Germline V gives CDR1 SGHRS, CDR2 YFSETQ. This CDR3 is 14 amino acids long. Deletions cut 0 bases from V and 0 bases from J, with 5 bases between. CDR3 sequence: CASSLGQSTDTQYF. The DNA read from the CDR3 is TGCGCCAGCAGCTTGGGGCAGAGCACAGATACG.

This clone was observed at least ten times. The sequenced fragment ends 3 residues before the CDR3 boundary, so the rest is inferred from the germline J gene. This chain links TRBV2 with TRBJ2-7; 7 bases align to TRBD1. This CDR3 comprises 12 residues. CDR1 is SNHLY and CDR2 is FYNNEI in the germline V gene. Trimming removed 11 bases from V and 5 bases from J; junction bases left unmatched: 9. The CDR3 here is CASRQGVDEQYF. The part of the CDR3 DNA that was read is TGTGCCTCCCGACAGGGCGTTGACGAG.

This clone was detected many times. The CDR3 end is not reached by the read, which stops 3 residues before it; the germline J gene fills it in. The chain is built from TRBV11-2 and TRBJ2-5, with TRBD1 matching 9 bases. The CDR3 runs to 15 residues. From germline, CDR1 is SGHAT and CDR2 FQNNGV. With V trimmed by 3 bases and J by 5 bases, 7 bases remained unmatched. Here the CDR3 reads CASSFNRGLRETQYF. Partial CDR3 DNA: TGTGCCAGCAGCTTCAACAGGGGGCTTAGGGAGACC.

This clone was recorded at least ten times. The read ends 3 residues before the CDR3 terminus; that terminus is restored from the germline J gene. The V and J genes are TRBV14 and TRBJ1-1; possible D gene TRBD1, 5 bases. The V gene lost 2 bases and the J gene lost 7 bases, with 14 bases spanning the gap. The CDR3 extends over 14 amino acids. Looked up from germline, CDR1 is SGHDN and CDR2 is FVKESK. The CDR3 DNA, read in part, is TGTGCCAGCAGCCAATACGGAGGGGCAGGTGAA. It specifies CASSQYGGAGE. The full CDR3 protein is CASSQYGGAGEAFF. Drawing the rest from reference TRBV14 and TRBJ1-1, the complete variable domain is EAGVTQFPSHSVIEKGQTVTLRCDPISGHDNLYWYRRVMGKEIKFLLHFVKESKQDESGMPNNRFLAERTGGTYSTLKVQPAELEDSGVYFCASSQYGGAGEAFFGQGTRLTVV.

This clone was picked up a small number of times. Here the CDR3 reads CASSLAGGKETQYF. The CDR3 DNA, read in part, is TGTGCCAGCAGCTTAGCCGGGGGGAAAGAGACC. The rearrangement links TRBV11-3 to TRBJ2-5; 7 nucleotides match TRBD2. The read is 3 residues too short to cover the CDR3 end, so that end is filled in from the germline J gene. This CDR3 contains 14 residues. CDR1 and CDR2 (germline): SGHNT, YENEEA. V trimming: 1 base; J trimming: 3 bases; junction bases outside the gene matches: 2.

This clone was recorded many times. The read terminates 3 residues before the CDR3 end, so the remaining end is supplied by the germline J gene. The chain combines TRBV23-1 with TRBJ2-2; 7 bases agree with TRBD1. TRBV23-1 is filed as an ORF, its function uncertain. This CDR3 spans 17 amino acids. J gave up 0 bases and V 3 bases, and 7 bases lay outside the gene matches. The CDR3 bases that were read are TGCGCCAGCAGTCACCCGGGACAGCCTGCGAACACCGGGGAG. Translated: CASSHPGQPANTGE. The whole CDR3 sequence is CASSHPGQPANTGELFF.

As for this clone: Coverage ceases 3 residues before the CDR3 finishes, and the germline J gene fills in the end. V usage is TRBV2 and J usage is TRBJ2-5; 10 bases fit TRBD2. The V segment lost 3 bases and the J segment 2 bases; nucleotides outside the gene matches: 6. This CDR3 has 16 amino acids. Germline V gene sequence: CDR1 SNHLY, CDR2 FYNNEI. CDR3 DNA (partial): TGTGCCAGCAGTGATAGCCAGCGGGGGGGACAAGAGACC. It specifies CASSDSQRGGQET. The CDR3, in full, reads CASSDSQRGGQETQYF.

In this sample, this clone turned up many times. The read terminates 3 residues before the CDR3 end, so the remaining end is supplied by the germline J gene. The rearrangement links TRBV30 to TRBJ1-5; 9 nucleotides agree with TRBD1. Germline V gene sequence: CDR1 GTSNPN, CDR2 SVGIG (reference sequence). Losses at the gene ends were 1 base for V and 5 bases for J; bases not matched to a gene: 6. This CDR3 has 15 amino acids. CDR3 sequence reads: CAWSAPWDRDQPQHF. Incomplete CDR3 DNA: TGTGCCTGGAGTGCTCCTTGGGACAGGGATCAGCCC.